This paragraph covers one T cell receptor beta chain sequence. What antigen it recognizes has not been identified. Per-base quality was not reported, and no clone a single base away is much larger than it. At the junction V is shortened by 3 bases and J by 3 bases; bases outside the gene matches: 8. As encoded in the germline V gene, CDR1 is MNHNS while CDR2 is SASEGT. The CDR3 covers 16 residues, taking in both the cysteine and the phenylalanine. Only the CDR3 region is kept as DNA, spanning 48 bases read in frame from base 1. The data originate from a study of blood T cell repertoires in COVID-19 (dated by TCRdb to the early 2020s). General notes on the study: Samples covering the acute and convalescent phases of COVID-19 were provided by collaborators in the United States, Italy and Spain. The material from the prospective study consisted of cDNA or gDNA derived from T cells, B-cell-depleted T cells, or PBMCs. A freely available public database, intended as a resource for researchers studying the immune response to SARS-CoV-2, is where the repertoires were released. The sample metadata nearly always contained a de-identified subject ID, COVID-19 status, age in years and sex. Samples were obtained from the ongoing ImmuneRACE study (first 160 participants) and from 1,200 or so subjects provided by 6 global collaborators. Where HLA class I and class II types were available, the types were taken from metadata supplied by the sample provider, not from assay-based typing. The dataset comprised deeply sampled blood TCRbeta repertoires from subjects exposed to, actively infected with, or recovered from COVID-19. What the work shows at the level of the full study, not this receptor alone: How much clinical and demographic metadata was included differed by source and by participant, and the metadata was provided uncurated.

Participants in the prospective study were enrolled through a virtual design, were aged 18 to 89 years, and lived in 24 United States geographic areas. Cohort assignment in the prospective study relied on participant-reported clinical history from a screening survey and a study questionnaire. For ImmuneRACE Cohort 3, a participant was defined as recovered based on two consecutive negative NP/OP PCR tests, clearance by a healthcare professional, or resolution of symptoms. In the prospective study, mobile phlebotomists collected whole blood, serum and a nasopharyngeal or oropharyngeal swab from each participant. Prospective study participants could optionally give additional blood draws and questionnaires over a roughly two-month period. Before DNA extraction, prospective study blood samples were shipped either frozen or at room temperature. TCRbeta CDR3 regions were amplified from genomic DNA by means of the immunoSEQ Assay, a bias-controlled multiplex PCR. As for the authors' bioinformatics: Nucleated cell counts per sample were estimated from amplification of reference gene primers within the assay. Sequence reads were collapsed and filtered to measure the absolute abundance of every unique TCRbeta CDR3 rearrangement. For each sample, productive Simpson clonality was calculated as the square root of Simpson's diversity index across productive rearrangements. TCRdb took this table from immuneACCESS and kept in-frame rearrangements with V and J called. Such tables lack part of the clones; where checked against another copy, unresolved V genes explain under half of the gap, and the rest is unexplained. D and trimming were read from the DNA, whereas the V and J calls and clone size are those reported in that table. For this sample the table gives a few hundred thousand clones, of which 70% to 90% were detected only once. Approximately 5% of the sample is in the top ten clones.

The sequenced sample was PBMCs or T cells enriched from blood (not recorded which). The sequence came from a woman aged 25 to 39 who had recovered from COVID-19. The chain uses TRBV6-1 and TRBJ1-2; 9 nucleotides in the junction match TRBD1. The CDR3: CASSEEPGQGYYGYTF. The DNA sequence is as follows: TGTGCCAGCAGTGAGGAACCGGGACAGGGCTACTATGGCTACACCTTC.